The 26 T cell receptor beta chains presented below share a single source sample, sequenced in a study of TIL therapy for anti-PD-1-resistant metastatic lung cancer. Time point meaning: pre-treatment sample, taken before nivolumab and TIL therapy. The immunoSEQ assay was v3. Assay: immunoSEQ multiplex PCR; the TCRdb copy retains only in-frame clones and omits some. The repertoire consists of roughly 16,000 clones, with roughly 82% occurring once and the leading ten covering approximately 0.85%. The specimen comprised blood, sampled at baseline. The origin of the receptors is a person between 25 and 80 years old with non-small cell lung cancer.

The rearrangement joins TRBV28 to TRBJ2-2; D ambiguous. V was pared by 2 bases and J by 6 bases, with 7 bases between. This CDR3 has 13 amino acids. CDR1 and CDR2 from the germline V gene are MDHEN and SYDVKM. CDR3 in DNA: TGTGCCAGCAGTTTAGTAGGACCCGGGGAGCTGTTTTTT. Protein product: CASSLVGPGELFF.

The J gene is TRBJ2-5, the V gene TRBV4-3; 8 bases line up with TRBD1. Losses at the gene ends were 0 bases for V and 2 bases for J; bases not matched to a gene: 2. Germline CDR1 LGHNA, CDR2 YSLEER. CDR3 length equals 15 residues. The CDR3 region is CASSQDYRGQETQYF. CDR3 bases: TGCGCCAGCAGCCAAGATTACAGGGGGCAAGAGACCCAGTACTTC.

This chain joins TRBV30 and TRBJ1-6, with D possibly being TRBD1 (5 bases). This CDR3 comprises 13 residues. The germline V gene has CDR1 GTSNPN and CDR2 SVGIG (reference sequence). Trimming shortened V by 5 bases and J by 1 base, and 6 bases separated the two germline ends. CDR3 residues: CAWDSSYNSPLHF. The CDR3, as DNA: TGTGCCTGGGACAGTTCCTATAATTCACCCCTCCACTTT. The variable domain in full, completed from reference TRBV30 and TRBJ1-6, reads SQTIHQWPATLVQPVGSPLSLECTVEGTSNPNLYWYRQAAGRGLQLLFYSVGIGQISSEVPQNLSASRPQDRQFILSSKKLLLSDSGFYLCAWDSSYNSPLHFGNGTRLTVT.

This chain uses TRBV28 with TRBJ1-2; 9 bases are shared with TRBD1. Germline CDR1 reads MDHEN; CDR2 reads SYDVKM. The V and J ends lost 5 bases and 4 bases, in that order; junction bases with no gene match: 8. This CDR3 comprises 15 residues. For the CDR3, the DNA is TGTGCCAGCAGTACAACAGGGGGCGCTGGCTATGGCTACACCTTC. It is translated as CASSTTGGAGYGYTF.

This clone was seen a handful of times. The rearrangement uses TRBV28 and TRBJ2-7, with TRBD2 matching 7 bases. Per the germline V gene, CDR1 is MDHEN and CDR2 is SYDVKM. The CDR3 sequence is 14 residues long. The V and J ends lost 7 bases and 7 bases, in that order; junction bases with no gene match: 13. CDR3 amino acids: CASNRSGTGGEQYV. The DNA for the CDR3 is TGTGCCAGCAATCGTAGCGGTACCGGGGGGGAGCAGTACGTC.

The rearrangement links TRBV5-1 to TRBJ2-5; 15 bases agree with TRBD2. The CDR3 covers 17 residues. V lost 0 bases to trimming and J lost 6 bases; unmatched junction nucleotides: 6. Germline V gives CDR1 SGHRS, CDR2 YFSETQ. Written as DNA, the CDR3 is TGCGCCAGCAGCTTGGCCGCGGGACTAGCGGGGGGTCAGACCCAGTACTTC. This translates into CASSLAAGLAGGQTQYF. Full variable domain (remainder filled in from reference TRBV5-1 and TRBJ2-5): KAGVTQTPRYLIKTRGQQVTLSCSPISGHRSVSWYQQTPGQGLQFLFEYFSETQRNKGNFPGRFSGRQFSNSRSEMNVSTLELGDSALYLCASSLAAGLAGGQTQYFGPGTRLLVL.

The chain couples TRBV30 to TRBJ1-6; TRBD1 matches at 8 bases. Germline V gene data show CDR1 as GTSNPN and CDR2 as SVGIG (reference sequence). Germline trimming cut 4 bases from V and 2 bases from J; bases unmatched to any gene: 7. This CDR3 comprises 16 residues. The CDR3 region is CAWTGQGSPYNSPLHF. As DNA, the CDR3 is TGTGCCTGGACCGGACAGGGCAGCCCCTATAATTCACCCCTCCACTTT.

A single count supports this clone. V is TRBV28 and J is TRBJ2-3, with D possibly TRBD2 on 6 matching bases. CDR3 length: 12 residues. The ends were cut back, 2 bases at V and 7 bases at J, with 7 bases in the middle. Germline values: CDR1 MDHEN, CDR2 SYDVKM. DNA of the CDR3: TGTGCCAGCAGTTTACGGGGGAATACGCAGTATTTT. Amino acids: CASSLRGNTQYF.

V is TRBV7-2 and J is TRBJ2-2, with 9 bases lining up with TRBD1. The CDR3 runs to 16 residues. Germline V gene sequence: CDR1 SGHTA, CDR2 FQGNSA. V dropped 4 bases and J dropped 5; count of bases not matched to a gene: 8. CDR3 bases: TGTGCCAGCAGCTCCCAGGGGACAGGGAAAACCGGGGAGCTGTTTTTT. This translates into CASSSQGTGKTGELFF. Looking up the rest from reference TRBV7-2 and TRBJ2-2 gives the full variable domain: GAGVSQSPSNKVTEKGKDVELRCDPISGHTALYWYRQSLGQGLEFLIYFQGNSAPDKSGLPSDRFSAERTGGSVSTLTIQRTQQEDSAVYLCASSSQGTGKTGELFFGEGSRLTVL.

The V and J genes are TRBV7-2 and TRBJ2-7; 7 nucleotides align to TRBD2. The CDR3 is 14 amino acids. The V segment lost 3 bases and the J segment 2 bases; nucleotides outside the gene matches: 4. CDR1 and CDR2 (germline): SGHTA, FQGNSA. Here the CDR3 DNA reads TGTGCCAGCAGCTTGGGGCTAGCGGCCTACGAGCAGTACTTC. Its protein is CASSLGLAAYEQYF.

Comments on this clone: Other DNA variants within this sample encode the same CDR3. V usage is TRBV5-6 and J usage is TRBJ2-1; a weak D match, TRBD1 (6 bases). CDR1 SGHDT and CDR2 YYEEEE come from the germline V gene. CDR3 size: 14 residues. Trimming took 2 bases from V and 4 from J, leaving 10 bases between them. CDR3 region: CASSLGQPYNEQFF. The CDR3 nucleotides read TGTGCCAGCAGCTTAGGACAGCCTTACAATGAGCAGTTCTTC.

This chain links TRBV9 with TRBJ1-2; D not resolved. The CDR3 length is 12 residues. Per the germline V gene, CDR1 is SGDLS and CDR2 is YYNGEE. V was cut by 0 bases and J by 6 bases, with 6 bases left in between. CDR3 loop: CASSVDGDGYTF. CDR3 bases: TGTGCCAGCAGCGTAGACGGTGATGGCTACACCTTC.

Here the CDR3 DNA reads TGTGCCAGCTCACCCAAGGACAGAAATTCACCCCTCCACTTT. Amino acids: CASSPKDRNSPLHF. The chain recombines TRBV18 with TRBJ1-6; D might be TRBD1 (6 bases). In germline, CDR1 is KGHSH, CDR2 LQKENI. The length of the CDR3 is 14 residues. Trimming pared 3 bases from V and 7 bases from J, leaving 10 bases between.

The V call is TRBV4-3, the J call TRBJ2-3; no definite D call. The CDR3 sequence is 15 residues long. V was trimmed by 0 bases and J by 1 base, leaving 8 bases between them. Looked up from germline, CDR1 is LGHNA and CDR2 is YSLEER. The CDR3 loop reads CASSQDGIRTDTQYF. The CDR3 bases are TGCGCCAGCAGCCAAGACGGAATACGCACAGATACGCAGTATTTT.

This clone showed up just once. The chain employs TRBV5-8 and TRBJ1-4, with D unclear. V was clipped by 2 bases and J by 0 bases, with 11 bases between them. CDR1 SGHTS and CDR2 YDEGEE come from the germline V gene. The CDR3 is 16 amino acids. The CDR3 loop is CASSLPGLATNEKLFF. The CDR3 DNA sequence: TGTGCCAGCAGCTTACCGGGGTTAGCAACTAATGAAAAACTGTTTTTT. The full variable domain, its missing parts supplied by reference TRBV5-8 and TRBJ1-4, is EAGVTQSPTHLIKTRGQQATLRCSPISGHTSVYWYQQALGLGLQFLLWYDEGEERNRGNFPPRFSGRQFPNYSSELNVNALELEDSALYLCASSLPGLATNEKLFFGSGTQLSVL.

This clone was found once. A junction end diverges from the germline sequence, so it may reflect a read error. CDR3 protein: CASSLAGGSGNTIYF. In DNA, the CDR3 is TGTGCCAGCAGCCTAGCCGGAGGCTCTGGAAACACCATATATTTT. The chain recombines TRBV7-2 with TRBJ1-3; D ambiguous. The CDR3 sequence is 15 residues long. Germline V lookup: CDR1 SGHTA, CDR2 FQGNSA.

The V and J genes are TRBV7-3 and TRBJ2-1; perhaps TRBD2 as D (6 bases). Germline CDR1 SGHTA, CDR2 FQGTGA. V lost 8 bases and J 8 bases, leaving 19 bases between the germline ends. This CDR3 is built from 14 residues. CDR3 sequence: CASGRSANGDEQFF. CDR3 DNA: TGTGCCAGCGGGAGGTCGGCTAACGGAGATGAGCAGTTCTTC.

The chain links TRBV5-1 to TRBJ2-3; D gene unclear. The V end lost 4 bases, the J end lost 3 bases, and 6 bases lay between the germline ends. CDR1 is SGHRS, CDR2 YFSETQ, per germline. The CDR3 runs 12 residues. CDR3 in DNA: TGCGCCAGCAGCCGTGCGACAGATACGCAGTATTTT. It translates to CASSRATDTQYF. Using reference TRBV5-1 and TRBJ2-3 for the parts outside the CDR3, the full variable domain is KAGVTQTPRYLIKTRGQQVTLSCSPISGHRSVSWYQQTPGQGLQFLFEYFSETQRNKGNFPGRFSGRQFSNSRSEMNVSTLELGDSALYLCASSRATDTQYFGPGTRLTVL.

The chain couples TRBV6-4 to TRBJ2-1, with 9 bases lining up with TRBD2. From germline, CDR1 is MRHNA and CDR2 SNTAGT. The CDR3 is 16 amino acids. Trimming at V came to 0 bases and at J to 4 bases, leaving 4 bases not matched to a gene. The CDR3 sequence is CASSDSGRGGYNEQFF. CDR3 nucleotides: TGTGCCAGCAGTGACTCAGGGCGGGGGGGATACAATGAGCAGTTCTTC.

The gene calls are TRBV7-2 and TRBJ2-7; maybe TRBD1 (6 bases). This CDR3 is 14 amino acids long. Trimming shortened V by 0 bases and J by 4 bases, and 10 bases separated the two germline ends. Germline V gene sequence: CDR1 SGHTA, CDR2 FQGNSA. In DNA form, the CDR3 reads TGTGCCAGCAGCTTAGCGGGGACAAAATACGAGCAGTACTTC. The encoded protein is CASSLAGTKYEQYF.

This sequence joins TRBV28 and TRBJ2-1; D is perhaps TRBD2 (7 bases). Trimming removed 5 bases from V and 2 bases from J, with 19 bases in between. Germline CDR1 reads MDHEN; CDR2 reads SYDVKM. This CDR3 is 17 amino acids long. The CDR3 nucleotides are TGTGCCAGCAGTCCCGCCCGGGGGGCCCCTACCTACAATGAGCAGTTCTTC. Translated, it gives CASSPARGAPTYNEQFF.

The chain links TRBV7-9 to TRBJ1-1; D unclear. This CDR3 is 13 amino acids long. Trimming shortened V by 1 base and J by 1 base, and 4 bases separated the two germline ends. Germline CDR1 SEHNR, CDR2 FQNEAQ (reference sequence). The DNA for the CDR3 is TGTGCCAGCAGCTTAGAGGCGAACACTGAAGCTTTCTTT. This sequence encodes CASSLEANTEAFF.

The rearrangement links TRBV6-1 to TRBJ1-2; no clear D. Trimming shortened V by 2 bases and J by 2 bases, and 9 bases separated the two germline ends. Germline CDR1 reads MNHNS; CDR2 reads SASEGT. The CDR3 loop spans 14 amino acids. The DNA of the CDR3 is TGTGCCAGCAGTGAACCTTTTCAAAACTATGGCTACACCTTC. This encodes CASSEPFQNYGYTF.

This CDR3 is CATSRGAGTNYGYTF. Here the CDR3 DNA reads TGTGCCACCAGCAGAGGGGCCGGGACTAACTATGGCTACACCTTC. The genes are TRBV15 and TRBJ1-2; D is undetermined. Germline lookup yields CDR1 LNHNV and CDR2 YYDKDF (reference sequence). Between the trimmed V and J ends, which lost 1 base and 0 bases, there was a span of 9 bases. This CDR3 spans 15 amino acids.

The V and J genes are TRBV19 and TRBJ2-4; 8 positions match TRBD1. V dropped 5 bases and J dropped 8; count of bases not matched to a gene: 8. Germline CDR1 LNHDA, CDR2 SQIVND (reference sequence). This CDR3 contains 14 residues. CDR3 residues: CASSLEDREDIQYF. The CDR3 coding sequence is TGTGCCAGTAGTTTGGAGGACAGGGAGGACATTCAGTACTTC.

The rearrangement joins TRBV5-1 to TRBJ2-3; D perhaps matches TRBD2 (6 bases). The CDR3 covers 17 residues. Germline V lookup: CDR1 SGHRS, CDR2 YFSETQ. V was trimmed by 2 bases and J by 1 base, leaving 17 bases between them. The chain's CDR3 is CASSFYAAGSRTDTQYF. As DNA, the CDR3 is TGCGCCAGCAGCTTTTACGCGGCGGGGTCGCGCACAGATACGCAGTATTTT.